What follows are 26 T cell receptor beta chains derived from one specimen sequenced in a study of blood T cells in healthy people across ages. Together with a sample-barcoded 5' primer, a J-beta primer mix was included in a second PCR lasting about 6 to 11 cycles. TCRdb fed the 5' RACE reads into MiXCR, producing one record per CDR3 protein. The sample includes roughly 1.5 million distinct CDR3 sequences, roughly 43% of them seen just once. The sample comprised blood. All receptors come from a woman between 18 and 29 years old in good health.

J is TRBJ2-5 and V is TRBV7-9; D is tentatively TRBD1 or TRBD2 (5 bases each). V lost 5 bases to trimming and J lost 11 bases, with 21 bases between them. The length of the CDR3 is 14 residues. CDR1 is SEHNR, CDR2 FQNEAQ, per germline (reference sequence). The chain's CDR3 is CASSDEGILREQYF. In nucleotides, the CDR3 is TGTGCCAGCAGCGACGAGGGGATTCTAAGGGAGCAGTACTTC.

The genes are TRBV20-1 and TRBJ2-1; 9 nucleotides line up with TRBD1. With 6 bases clipped from V and 2 bases from J, the junction kept 5 bases outside the gene matches. CDR1 DFQATT and CDR2 SNEGSKA come from the germline V gene (reference sequence). This CDR3 spans 14 amino acids. CDR3 sequence reads: CSARRTGAYNEQFF. The CDR3 nucleotides are TGCAGTGCCCGGCGGACAGGGGCCTACAATGAGCAGTTCTTC.

This clonotype was seen a handful of times. The V and J genes are TRBV6-6 and TRBJ1-2, with a tentative D call TRBD1 (5 bases). V shed 2 bases and J shed 8 bases, with 18 bases lying between them. Germline CDR1 MNHNY, CDR2 SVGAGI (reference sequence). CDR3 length: 15 amino acids. The CDR3 spells CASSYQDTQTWGYTF. CDR3 bases: TGTGCCAGCAGTTACCAGGACACGCAGACCTGGGGCTACACCTTC.

This clonotype was seen once. V usage is TRBV6-6 and J usage is TRBJ2-5; possibly TRBD1 for D (6 bases). Germline lookup yields CDR1 MNHNY and CDR2 SVGAGI (reference sequence). The CDR3 has 17 residues. Trimming pared 0 bases from V and 7 bases from J, leaving 21 bases between. The chain's CDR3 is CASSYSIWRGTKRTQYF. CDR3 coding DNA: TGTGCCAGCAGTTACTCGATATGGCGTGGGACAAAGAGGACCCAGTACTTC.

This clonotype was observed a single time. This rearrangement joins TRBV11-1 to TRBJ2-1; 8 bases align to TRBD2. V shed 4 bases and J 9 bases; nucleotides not matched to a gene: 8. There are 14 residues in the CDR3. Per germline, CDR1 SGHAT and CDR2 FQDESV (reference sequence). DNA of the CDR3: TGTGCCAGCAGCTCCACGGGAGGGCCCCTTGAGCAGTTCTTC. It yields the protein CASSSTGGPLEQFF.

The chain is built from TRBV27 and TRBJ2-7; D perhaps matches TRBD2 (6 bases). The CDR3 is made up of 15 amino acids. CDR1 is MNHEY, CDR2 SMNVEV, per germline (reference sequence). Trimming took 2 bases from V and 5 from J, leaving 16 bases between them. DNA for the CDR3: TGTGCCAGCAGTTTAGGGGGGAATAGCAGGCACGAGCAGTACTTC. It yields the protein CASSLGGNSRHEQYF.

The chain employs TRBV21-1 and TRBJ2-1. With the DNA end fitting TRBJ2-7 better, the J assignment may be wrong. TRBV21-1 is classified as a pseudogene. The CDR3 loop spans 12 amino acids. The CDR3: CASLSSYNEQYF. CDR3 bases: TGTGCCAGCCTTTCCTCCTACAATGAGCAGTACTTC.

The chain recombines TRBV6-2 or TRBV6-3 with TRBJ1-2; D remains unclear. Trimming shortened V by 0 bases and J by 4 bases, and 9 bases separated the two germline ends. CDR1 is MNHEY, CDR2 SVGEGT, per germline. This CDR3 comprises 14 residues. The CDR3 nucleotides read TGTGCCAGCAGTTACTCGGGAACTTCCTATGGCTACACCTTC. Translated: CASSYSGTSYGYTF.

The chain employs TRBV5-6 and TRBJ2-1, with D perhaps being TRBD1 or TRBD2 (5 bases each). Deletions cut 6 bases from V and 6 bases from J, with 13 bases between. Germline assignment: CDR1 SGHDT and CDR2 YYEEEE. The CDR3 is 13 amino acids. CDR3 bases: TGTGCCAGCACCCGGGGCCCCATCAATGAGCAGTTCTTC. Amino acids: CASTRGPINEQFF.

A word on this clonotype: A junction end diverges from the germline sequence, so it may reflect a read error. The chain recombines TRBV10-3 with TRBJ2-7; tentatively, D is TRBD1 (5 bases). The germline CDR1 and CDR2 sequences are ENHRY and SYGVKD. The CDR3 sequence is 15 residues long. Written as DNA, the CDR3 is TGTGCCATCAGTGAGGTCCCAGGGCTAACCTACGGGCAGTACTTC. Translation: CAISEVPGLTYGQYF.

This clonotype has a handful of counts. The CDR3 region has the DNA TGTGCCAGCCCCCGAGAGGGGAAGGGTGGCTACACCTTC. It is translated as CASPREGKGGYTF. The rearrangement joins TRBV12-3 or TRBV12-4 to TRBJ1-2, with D maybe TRBD1 (5 bases). This CDR3 is 13 amino acids long. Between the trimmed V and J ends, which lost 8 bases and 7 bases, there was a span of 17 bases.

Notes on this clonotype: At one end, the junction sequence differs from germline, possibly due to a read error. The rearrangement uses TRBV12-3 or TRBV12-4 and TRBJ2-7; 9 positions agree with TRBD2. The CDR3 contains 13 residues. The CDR3 DNA is TGTACCAGCACCCGGGATAGCGGGAGTGGGCAGTACTTC. Protein sequence: CTSTRDSGSGQYF.

The gene calls are TRBV4-2 and TRBJ1-1, with 7 bases identical to TRBD1. The CDR3 loop spans 18 amino acids. Germline V gives CDR1 LGHNA, CDR2 YNFKEQ. J was trimmed by 0 bases and V by 4 bases; bases with no gene match: 14. Here the CDR3 reads CASSPLTGNGEVNTEAFF. CDR3 in DNA: TGTGCCAGCAGCCCCCTGACAGGGAATGGGGAGGTGAACACTGAAGCTTTCTTT.

The chain combines TRBV19 with TRBJ2-1; D unresolved. Germline V CDR1 and CDR2: LNHDA, SQIVND (reference sequence). The CDR3 sequence is 14 residues long. Trimming cost V 5 bases and J 4 bases, with 12 bases left between them. The CDR3 DNA is TGTGCCAGTAGTTCGGCAGGATTTTACAATGAGCAGTTCTTC. Protein: CASSSAGFYNEQFF.

This chain connects TRBV3-1 to TRBJ1-1; TRBD1 is a possible D gene (5 bases). Per the germline V gene, CDR1 is LGHDT and CDR2 is YNNKEL (reference sequence). V lost 6 bases to trimming and J lost 5 bases, with 16 bases between them. CDR3 length: 14 residues. CDR3 bases: TGTGCCAGCAGTCCTTGGGGGGAGAGGACTGAAGCTTTCTTT. Its protein product is CASSPWGERTEAFF.

The J gene is TRBJ2-3, the V gene TRBV28; TRBD2 agrees at 12 bases. Germline trimming cut 2 bases from V and 5 bases from J; bases unmatched to any gene: 5. This CDR3 spans 16 amino acids. CDR1 and CDR2 (germline): MDHEN, SYDVKM. The CDR3 coding sequence is TGTGCCAGCAGTTTAAGCCTAGCGGGAGGGTTAGATACGCAGTATTTT. It specifies CASSLSLAGGLDTQYF.

The chain uses TRBV18 and TRBJ1-1, with D uncertain. Trimming removed 3 bases from V and 1 base from J, with 9 bases in between. Germline loops: CDR1 KGHSH, CDR2 LQKENI. The CDR3 runs to 14 residues. CDR3 sequence (DNA): TGTGCCAGCTCACCTGGGATCACGAACACTGAAGCTTTCTTT. Protein product: CASSPGITNTEAFF.

Only a few counts were recorded for this clonotype. The rearrangement links TRBV6-1 to TRBJ2-5; D possibly corresponds to TRBD1 (5 bases). V lost 7 bases and J lost 2, with 14 bases in between. CDR3 size: 14 residues. Germline assignment: CDR1 MNHNS and CDR2 SASEGT. The chain's CDR3 is CASIPTVGQETQYF. The CDR3 DNA is TGTGCCAGCATTCCGACAGTTGGTCAAGAGACCCAGTACTTC.

This clonotype appeared a few times. The genes are TRBV3-1 and TRBJ2-3; D is tentatively TRBD1 or TRBD2 (5 bases each). The V end lost 4 bases, the J end lost 4 bases, and 15 bases lay between the germline ends. The CDR3 runs 15 residues. CDR1 is LGHDT, CDR2 YNNKEL, per germline (reference sequence). The CDR3 sequence is CASSPEGRDADTQYF. In DNA form, the CDR3 reads TGTGCCAGCAGCCCCGAAGGCAGGGACGCAGATACGCAGTATTTT.

The CDR3 DNA follows: TGCGCCAGCAGCTCACAGGGCCGGGGGCGAGACACCGGGGAGCTGTTTTTT. It yields the protein CASSSQGRGRDTGELFF. J is TRBJ2-2 and V is TRBV4-1; D might be TRBD1 or TRBD2, each matching 6 bases. Trimming removed 5 bases from V and 3 bases from J, with 19 bases in between. CDR1 MGHRA and CDR2 YSYEKL come from the germline V gene. This CDR3 region has 17 residues.

On this clonotype: A read error may be the cause here, since a much bigger clone is one base away. The chain has TRBV27 and TRBJ2-7; D could derive from TRBD1 or TRBD2 (8 bases each). The CDR3 covers 14 residues. The V gene's germline CDR1 is MNHEY and CDR2 SMNVEV (reference sequence). The CDR3 sequence is CASNLAGQAYEQYF. The CDR3 DNA sequence: TGTGCCAGCAATTTAGCGGGACAGGCCTACGAGCAGTACTTC.

The chain couples TRBV5-1 to TRBJ1-2; TRBD1 agrees at 9 bases. Trimming took 4 bases from V and 5 from J; bases not matched to a gene: 9. This CDR3 spans 15 amino acids. Germline V CDR1 and CDR2: SGHRS, YFSETQ. The CDR3 protein is CASSPGTGYEYGYTF. The CDR3 DNA follows: TGCGCCAGCAGCCCGGGGACAGGGTACGAGTATGGCTACACCTTC.

The chain has TRBV28 and TRBJ2-7, with D possibly TRBD2 on 6 matching bases. This CDR3 contains 14 residues. Germline loops: CDR1 MDHEN, CDR2 SYDVKM. The ends were cut back, 2 bases at V and 5 bases at J, with 13 bases in the middle. As DNA, the CDR3 is TGTGCCAGCAGTTTAGCGGGGCGGCCGGACGAGCAGTACTTC. Translating gives CASSLAGRPDEQYF.

Ten or more counts support this clonotype. V and J are TRBV6-5 and TRBJ2-7; D is undetermined. Trimming left V 0 bases short and J 0 bases short, with 9 bases between. The CDR3 has 15 residues. CDR1 is MNHEY and CDR2 is SVGAGI in the germline V gene. The CDR3 DNA follows: TGTGCCAGCAGTTACTCCCCCGCTAGCTCCTACGAGCAGTACTTC. It yields the protein CASSYSPASSYEQYF.

The chain employs TRBV14 and TRBJ2-1; D gene uncertain. Trimming stripped 2 bases from V and 4 bases from J, with 21 bases between. Germline loops: CDR1 SGHDN, CDR2 FVKESK. The CDR3 consists of 18 residues. The CDR3 DNA sequence: TGTGCCAGCAGCCAAATTAAGACTGACACCAGGAGATACAATGAGCAGTTCTTC. Its protein product is CASSQIKTDTRRYNEQFF.

The V and J genes are TRBV27 and TRBJ1-5; D perhaps matches TRBD1 (5 bases). Germline lookup yields CDR1 MNHEY and CDR2 SMNVEV (reference sequence). Trimming stripped 3 bases from V and 6 bases from J, with 9 bases between. The CDR3 loop spans 13 amino acids. The CDR3 spells CASSFQGIQPQHF. The CDR3 DNA is TGTGCCAGCAGTTTCCAGGGTATTCAGCCCCAGCATTTT.